This passage covers 20 T cell receptor beta chains from one sample sequenced in a study of T cell responses to AZD1222 COVID-19 vaccine. The method was immunoSEQ multiplex PCR; TCRdb's version includes in-frame clones alone and lacks a portion of them. Among approximately 120,000 clones listed, roughly nine tenths were seen once. The source material was peripheral blood, sampled on day 0 of AZD1222 vaccination. These TCRs come from an adult in good health.

The chain has TRBV19 and TRBJ2-2; D is ambiguous. CDR3 length: 12 residues. Germline V CDR1 and CDR2: LNHDA, SQIVND (reference sequence). The germline V and J ends were trimmed by 6 bases and 1 base, with 3 bases remaining between them. CDR3 region: CASRKNTGELFF. The CDR3 bases are TGTGCCAGTAGGAAGAACACCGGGGAGCTGTTTTTT.

The CDR3 is CASSLVPGLVADTQYF. The DNA of the CDR3 is TGTGCCAGCAGCTTAGTCCCGGGACTAGTGGCGGATACGCAGTATTTT. The chain links TRBV11-2 to TRBJ2-3; the match to TRBD2 covers 8 bases. This CDR3 has 16 residues. CDR1 is SGHAT, CDR2 FQNNGV, per germline. With V trimmed by 1 base and J by 6 bases, 9 bases remained unmatched.

The V call is TRBV27, the J call TRBJ1-2, with unresolved D. The CDR3 extends over 15 amino acids. Germline-derived CDR1 and CDR2 are MNHEY and SMNVEV (reference sequence). The germline V and J ends were trimmed by 0 bases and 2 bases, with 10 bases remaining between them. The CDR3 DNA reads TGTGCCAGCAGTTTATCTGCCGGAATAAACTATGGCTACACCTTC. Its protein is CASSLSAGINYGYTF.

The chain has TRBV24-1 and TRBJ2-1; 8 bases match TRBD1. In germline, CDR1 is KGHDR, CDR2 SFDVKD. Trimming at V came to 4 bases and at J to 7 bases, leaving 8 bases not matched to a gene. CDR3 length: 15 residues. The DNA of the CDR3 is TGTGCCACCAGTGACCAACCGGGACAGGAAAATGAGCAGTTCTTC. Translating gives CATSDQPGQENEQFF.

The chain joins TRBV6-4 to TRBJ2-3, with unresolved D. The CDR3 is made up of 13 amino acids. Germline V CDR1 and CDR2: MRHNA, SNTAGT. Trimming took 4 bases from V and 2 from J, leaving 7 bases between them. Written as DNA, the CDR3 is TGTGCCAGCAGTGTTACTCTCACAGATACGCAGTATTTT. It translates to CASSVTLTDTQYF.

The J gene is TRBJ2-6, the V gene TRBV19, with TRBD1 as a possible D gene (5 bases). The CDR3 totals 17 residues. Trimming removed 3 bases at V and 9 bases at J, with 21 bases between. The germline CDR1 and CDR2 sequences are LNHDA and SQIVND (reference sequence). This chain's CDR3 is CASSIRRVWQGSNVLTF. The CDR3 DNA reads as TGTGCCAGTAGTATTCGTCGTGTTTGGCAGGGTAGCAACGTCCTGACTTTC. The full variable domain, rest sourced from reference TRBV19 and TRBJ2-6, is DGGITQSPKYLFRKEGQNVTLSCEQNLNHDAMYWYRQDPGQGLRLIYYSQIVNDFQKGDIAEGYSVSREKKESFPLTVTSAQKNPTAFYLCASSIRRVWQGSNVLTFGAGSRLTVL.

The chain is built from TRBV24-1 and TRBJ2-2; possible D gene TRBD1, 6 bases. V was clipped by 5 bases and J by 4 bases, with 10 bases between them. This CDR3 comprises 14 residues. The germline CDR1 and CDR2 sequences are KGHDR and SFDVKD. As DNA, the CDR3 is TGTGCCACCAGTGTGGCAGGGGCCACCGGGGAGCTGTTTTTT. It yields the protein CATSVAGATGELFF.

This clone is a singleton in its sample. The chain recombines TRBV9 with TRBJ1-1; 7 positions match TRBD1. J gave up 8 bases and V 0 bases, and 4 bases lay outside the gene matches. CDR3 length: 13 residues. CDR1 SGDLS and CDR2 YYNGEE come from the germline V gene. CDR3 DNA sequence: TGTGCCAGCAGCGTAGAGGCAGGGGGGGAAGCTTTCTTT. This gives the protein CASSVEAGGEAFF.

This sequence joins TRBV19 and TRBJ2-2; TRBD1 matches at 9 bases. This CDR3 region has 16 residues. V lost 7 bases, J lost 5 bases, and 11 bases stayed unmatched. The V gene's germline CDR1 is LNHDA and CDR2 SQIVND (reference sequence). Written as DNA, the CDR3 is TGTGCCAGTATCACAAAAGGGGACAGGGCGACCGGGGAGCTGTTTTTT. It codes for CASITKGDRATGELFF. The entire variable domain, with the rest obtained from reference TRBV19 and TRBJ2-2, is as follows: DGGITQSPKYLFRKEGQNVTLSCEQNLNHDAMYWYRQDPGQGLRLIYYSQIVNDFQKGDIAEGYSVSREKKESFPLTVTSAQKNPTAFYLCASITKGDRATGELFFGEGSRLTVL.

This clone appeared a few times. The genes are TRBV7-8 and TRBJ2-1, with D possibly matching TRBD2 (5 bases). Trimming shortened V by 1 base and J by 2 bases, and 9 bases separated the two germline ends. The germline CDR1 and CDR2 sequences are SGHVS and FQNEAQ. The CDR3 has 15 residues. As DNA, the CDR3 is TGTGCCAGCAGCTTAGGGGTCGGGGCCTACAATGAGCAGTTCTTC. Protein sequence: CASSLGVGAYNEQFF.

J is TRBJ1-2 and V is TRBV15; D not resolved. The CDR3 spans 15 residues. Germline V gene lookup returns CDR1 LNHNV and CDR2 YYDKDF (reference sequence). The V end lost 5 bases, the J end lost 3 bases, and 16 bases lay between the germline ends. CDR3 sequence: CATSVSSGFYYGYTF. The DNA of the CDR3 is TGTGCCACCAGCGTCTCTTCGGGATTCTACTATGGCTACACCTTC.

V is TRBV19 and J is TRBJ2-3; weak D call: TRBD1 (6 bases). V dropped 7 bases and J dropped 1 base, with 12 bases sitting between them. The CDR3 is made up of 14 amino acids. Germline-derived CDR1 and CDR2 are LNHDA and SQIVND (reference sequence). CDR3 nucleotide sequence: TGTGCCAGTATGGTAGGGGGAGGCACAGATACGCAGTATTTT. Amino acids: CASMVGGGTDTQYF.

J is TRBJ1-2 and V is TRBV7-9; D remains unclear. This CDR3 is 13 amino acids long. Germline V gene sequence: CDR1 SEHNR, CDR2 FQNEAQ (reference sequence). Deletions cut 6 bases from V and 4 bases from J, with 12 bases between. CDR3 sequence (DNA): TGTGCCAGCAGTCATTGGACCCTCTATGGCTACACCTTC. It translates to CASSHWTLYGYTF.

V usage is TRBV3-1 (or the pseudogene TRBV3-2) and J usage is TRBJ1-6; 7 positions match TRBD1. After removal of 4 bases from V and 17 bases from J, the junction contained 8 bases not matched to a gene. CDR1 is LGHDT, CDR2 YNNKEL, per germline (reference sequence). This CDR3 is built from 12 residues. CDR3 coding DNA: TGTGCCAGCAGCCTAGGGGACAGAGGGATCCACTTT. It codes for CASSLGDRGIHF.

The V and J genes are TRBV6-2 or TRBV6-3 and TRBJ1-1, with D possibly TRBD1 on 5 matching bases. The ends were cut back, 2 bases at V and 7 bases at J, with 26 bases in the middle. The CDR3 contains 18 residues. The germline gives CDR1 MNHEY, CDR2 SVGEGT. The CDR3 coding sequence is TGTGCCAGCAGTTACAGCAACCTCCCCGGGACCAACCTTTTTGAAGCTTTCTTT. This gives the protein CASSYSNLPGTNLFEAFF.

This chain links TRBV27 with TRBJ2-2, with 11 bases lining up with TRBD2. With V trimmed by 7 bases and J by 8 bases, 6 bases remained unmatched. This CDR3 is built from 14 residues. In germline, CDR1 is MNHEY, CDR2 SMNVEV (reference sequence). CDR3 DNA sequence: TGTGCCAGCACGGCGGGACTAGCGGTGGGGGAGCTGTTTTTT. As protein: CASTAGLAVGELFF.

The genes are TRBV4-3 and TRBJ2-2, with 11 positions matching TRBD2. The V gene end was trimmed by 4 bases and the J gene end by 5 bases; junction bases not matched to a gene: 18. The length of the CDR3 is 20 residues. Germline V gene lookup returns CDR1 LGHNA and CDR2 YSLEER. CDR3 loop: CASSPGGGSGRALGTGELFF. CDR3 DNA: TGCGCCAGCAGCCCAGGAGGTGGTAGCGGGAGGGCCTTGGGGACCGGGGAGCTGTTTTTT.

The chain uses TRBV3-1 (or the pseudogene TRBV3-2) and TRBJ1-2, with D possibly being TRBD1 (5 bases). The CDR3 length is 18 residues. Per the germline V gene, CDR1 is LGHDT and CDR2 is YNNKEL (reference sequence). Trimming removed 4 bases from V and 1 base from J, with 22 bases in between. CDR3 nucleotides: TGTGCCAGCAGCCTCCGAAGAGTCTCCAGGGCGAATAACTATGGCTACACCTTC. It is translated as CASSLRRVSRANNYGYTF.

The rearrangement links TRBV4-2 to TRBJ2-7; TRBD2 is a possible D gene (6 bases). V dropped 0 bases and J dropped 4 bases, with 13 bases sitting between them. The CDR3 length is 15 residues. Germline CDR1 reads LGHNA; CDR2 reads YNFKEQ. The CDR3 DNA reads as TGTGCCAGCAGCCAAGATAGGGCAGGGAGGTACGAGCAGTACTTC. Translating it yields CASSQDRAGRYEQYF.

This sequence joins TRBV12-2 and TRBJ2-3; the D call of TRBD2 is as the table states it, not checked on the DNA. TRBV12-2 is deemed a pseudogene. The length of the CDR3 is 15 residues. Written as DNA, the CDR3 is TGTGCAAGTCGCGCCGAGACTAGCGGGAGGGATACGCAGTATTTT. Translated, it gives CASRAETSGRDTQYF.